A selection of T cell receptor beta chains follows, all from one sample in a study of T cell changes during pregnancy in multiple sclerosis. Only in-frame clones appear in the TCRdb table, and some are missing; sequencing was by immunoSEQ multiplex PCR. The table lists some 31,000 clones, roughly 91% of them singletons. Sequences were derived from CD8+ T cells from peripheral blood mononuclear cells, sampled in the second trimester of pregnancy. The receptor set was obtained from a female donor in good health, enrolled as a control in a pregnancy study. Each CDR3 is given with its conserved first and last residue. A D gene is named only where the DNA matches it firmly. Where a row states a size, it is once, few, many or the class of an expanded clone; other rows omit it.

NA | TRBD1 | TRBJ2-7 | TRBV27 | CASSLRGGRYEQYF | TGTGCCAGCAGTTTAAGAGGGGGCCGGTACGAGCAGTACTTC
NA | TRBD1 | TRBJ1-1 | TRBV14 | CASSQSLGGEKAEAFF | TGTGCCAGCAGCCAATCATTAGGGGGCGAAAAGGCTGAAGCTTTCTTT
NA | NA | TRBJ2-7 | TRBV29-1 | CSVEVSGITYEQYF | TGCAGCGTTGAAGTTTCAGGGATCACCTACGAGCAGTACTTC
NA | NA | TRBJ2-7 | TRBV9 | CASSESTGLEQYF | TGTGCCAGCAGCGAGTCTACAGGGCTCGAGCAGTACTTC
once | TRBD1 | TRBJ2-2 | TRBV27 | CASSSDRGRYFDRELFF | TGTGCCAGCAGTTCCGACAGGGGGCGATACTTTGACCGGGAGCTGTTTTTT
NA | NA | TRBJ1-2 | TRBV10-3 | CAISAPRGEGYGYTF | TGTGCCATCAGTGCCCCCCGGGGGGAGGGCTATGGCTACACCTTC
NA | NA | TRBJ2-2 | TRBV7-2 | CASSLVVRMNTGELFF | TGTGCCAGCAGCTTAGTAGTCCGTATGAACACCGGGGAGCTGTTTTTT
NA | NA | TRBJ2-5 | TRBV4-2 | CASSQEGVGETQYF | TGTGCCAGCAGCCAAGAAGGGGTGGGAGAGACCCAGTACTTC
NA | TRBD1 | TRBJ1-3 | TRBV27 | CASSLQGSGNTIYF | TGTGCCAGCAGTCTACAGGGGTCTGGAAACACCATATATTTT
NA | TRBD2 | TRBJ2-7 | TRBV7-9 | CASSLTSGGDYEQYF | TGTGCCAGCAGCTTAACTAGCGGGGGGGACTACGAGCAGTACTTC
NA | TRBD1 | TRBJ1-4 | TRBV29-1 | CSVGTGGDEKLFF | TGCAGCGTTGGGACAGGGGGAGATGAAAAACTGTTTTTT
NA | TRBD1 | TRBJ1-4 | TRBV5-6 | CASSSGTGVEKLFF | TGTGCCAGCAGCTCCGGGACAGGGGTTGAAAAACTGTTTTTT
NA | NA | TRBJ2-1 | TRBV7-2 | CASSSRFGTSQSNEQFF | TGTGCCAGCAGCTCCCGCTTCGGGACTTCCCAATCCAATGAGCAGTTCTTC
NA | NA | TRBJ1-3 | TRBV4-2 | CASSQDRARRGHPGNTIYF | TGTGCCAGCAGCCAAGACCGGGCAAGGAGAGGGCATCCTGGAAACACCATATATTTT
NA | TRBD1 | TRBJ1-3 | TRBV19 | CASSILQGPSGNTIYF | TGTGCCAGTAGTATTCTACAGGGGCCCTCTGGAAACACCATATATTTT